This TCR beta chain appears in the sequencing data of a study of blood T cell repertoires in COVID-19. As for the study in general: From the United States, Italy and Spain came samples of acute and convalescent COVID-19. Nucleic acid was either cDNA or gDNA, and it came from T cells, B-cell-depleted T cells, or PBMCs.

Trimming left V 5 bases short and J 8 bases short, with 15 bases between. The CDR3 covers 13 residues. Germline CDR1 is LNHDA and CDR2 is SQIVND (reference sequence). Profiled with immunoSEQ multiplex PCR; TCRdb holds only in-frame clones, not every one. The sample holds 150,000 to 200,000 clones, approximately 80% seen once. The V gene is TRBV19, the J gene TRBJ1-1, with D maybe TRBD1 (6 bases). This receptor was taken from a man aged 60 to 69 with acute or convalescent COVID-19. Sample: peripheral blood. The CDR3 region has the DNA TGTGCCAGTAGTGCTAAAGGGGGTATGGAAGCTTTCTTT. It yields the protein CASSAKGGMEAFF.